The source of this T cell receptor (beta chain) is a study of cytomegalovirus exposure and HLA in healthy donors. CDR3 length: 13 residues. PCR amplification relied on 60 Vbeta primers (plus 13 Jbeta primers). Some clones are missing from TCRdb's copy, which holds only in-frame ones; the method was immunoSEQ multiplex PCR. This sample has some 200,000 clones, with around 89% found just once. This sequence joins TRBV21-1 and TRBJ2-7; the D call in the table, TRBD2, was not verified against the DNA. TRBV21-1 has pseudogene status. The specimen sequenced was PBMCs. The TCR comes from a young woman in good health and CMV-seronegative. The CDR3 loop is CASMTSGRHEQYF. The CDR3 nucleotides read TGTGCCAGCATGACTAGCGGGAGGCACGAGCAGTACTTC.